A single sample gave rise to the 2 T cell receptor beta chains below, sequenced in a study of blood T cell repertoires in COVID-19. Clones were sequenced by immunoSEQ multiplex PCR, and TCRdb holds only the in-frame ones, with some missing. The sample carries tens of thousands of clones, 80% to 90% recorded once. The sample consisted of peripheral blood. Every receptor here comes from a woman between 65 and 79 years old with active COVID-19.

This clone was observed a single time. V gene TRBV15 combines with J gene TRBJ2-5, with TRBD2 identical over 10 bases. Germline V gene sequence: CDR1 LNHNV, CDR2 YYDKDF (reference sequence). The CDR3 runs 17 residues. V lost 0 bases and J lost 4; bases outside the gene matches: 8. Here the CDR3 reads CATSRDFPRLAGETQYF. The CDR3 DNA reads TGTGCCACCAGCAGAGATTTTCCCCGACTAGCGGGAGAGACCCAGTACTTC.

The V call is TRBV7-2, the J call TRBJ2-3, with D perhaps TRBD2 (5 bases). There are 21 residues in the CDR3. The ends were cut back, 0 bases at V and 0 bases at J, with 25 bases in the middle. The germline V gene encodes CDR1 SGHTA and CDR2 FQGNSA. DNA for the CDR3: TGTGCCAGCAGCTTAGCTTGGGGAGAGAAGGGATGGATCCCTAGCACAGATACGCAGTATTTT. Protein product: CASSLAWGEKGWIPSTDTQYF.